The 28 T cell receptor beta chains given below trace back to one sample, sequenced in a study of T cells of healthy individuals. Each CDR3 protein gets one entry after TCRdb re-called the 5' RACE reads with MiXCR. The table has approximately 100,000 distinct CDR3 sequences, 15% to 20% seen once. The receptors derive from a human donor in good health.

The V and J genes are TRBV19 and TRBJ1-1; maybe TRBD1 (6 bases). The CDR3 spans 15 residues. V was cut by 8 bases and J by 7 bases, with 23 bases left in between. Per the germline V gene, CDR1 is LNHDA and CDR2 is SQIVND (reference sequence). CDR3 coding DNA: TGTGCCAGTTCGAGGGGGACTTCGACCCTTGGTGAAGCTTTCTTT. It translates to CASSRGTSTLGEAFF. Full variable domain (missing parts from reference TRBV19 and TRBJ1-1): DGGITQSPKYLFRKEGQNVTLSCEQNLNHDAMYWYRQDPGQGLRLIYYSQIVNDFQKGDIAEGYSVSREKKESFPLTVTSAQKNPTAFYLCASSRGTSTLGEAFFGQGTRLTVV.

This clonotype has only a few counts. The rearrangement uses TRBV7-2 and TRBJ2-1; 8 bases are shared with TRBD2. The CDR3 extends over 13 amino acids. Germline lookup yields CDR1 SGHTA and CDR2 FQGNSA. Trimming removed 5 bases from V and 7 bases from J; junction bases left unmatched: 4. DNA of the CDR3: TGTGCCAGCAGCAGAGGACTAGCAAATGAGCAGTTCTTC. This codes for CASSRGLANEQFF.

The chain is built from TRBV20-1 and TRBJ2-7; TRBD1 agrees at 7 bases. The CDR3 contains 16 residues. The V segment lost 6 bases and the J segment 7 bases; nucleotides outside the gene matches: 21. Germline values: CDR1 DFQATT, CDR2 SNEGSKA (reference sequence). The CDR3: CSARTLLGGDIFEQYF. As DNA, the CDR3 is TGCAGTGCCCGCACCTTGCTAGGGGGCGACATATTTGAGCAGTACTTC.

The CDR3 reads CASSYSIPAGYREQYF. The CDR3, as DNA: TGTGCCAGCAGTTACTCGATCCCAGCGGGATATCGAGAGCAGTACTTC. This chain joins TRBV6-5 and TRBJ2-7; 7 nucleotides align to TRBD2. This CDR3 is built from 16 residues. Germline V gene data show CDR1 as MNHEY and CDR2 as SVGAGI. The V segment lost 0 bases and the J segment 7 bases; nucleotides outside the gene matches: 12.

This clonotype was observed a handful of times. The rearrangement joins TRBV7-9 to TRBJ2-7, with TRBD1 as a possible D gene (6 bases). Germline lookup yields CDR1 SEHNR and CDR2 FQNEAQ (reference sequence). V gave up 7 bases and J gave up 0 bases, with 22 bases separating them. This CDR3 region has 17 residues. CDR3 sequence: CASNIVGRQGSSYEQYF. The CDR3 DNA is TGTGCCAGCAACATAGTGGGTCGGCAGGGGAGCTCCTACGAGCAGTACTTC.

The chain recombines TRBV7-2 with TRBJ2-2, with 8 bases matching TRBD2. The germline CDR1 and CDR2 sequences are SGHTA and FQGNSA. The CDR3 covers 17 residues. Trimming at V came to 1 base and at J to 0 bases, leaving 4 bases not matched to a gene. The CDR3 DNA sequence: TGTGCCAGCAGCTTAGATCCGGGGGGGCCGAACACCGGGGAGCTGTTTTTT. It is translated as CASSLDPGGPNTGELFF.

This clonotype was seen a few times. The chain uses TRBV11-2 and TRBJ2-3; TRBD2 aligns across 16 bases. From germline, CDR1 is SGHAT and CDR2 FQNNGV. This CDR3 has 16 residues. The J segment lost 4 bases and the V segment lost 4 bases, leaving 2 bases of the junction unmatched. This chain's CDR3 is CASSSGLAGGADTQYF. CDR3 nucleotide sequence: TGTGCCAGCAGCTCGGGACTAGCGGGAGGGGCAGATACGCAGTATTTT.

The V call is TRBV10-3, the J call TRBJ2-2; 10 nucleotides align to TRBD2. This CDR3 comprises 15 residues. The V and J ends lost 8 bases and 7 bases, in that order; junction bases with no gene match: 10. Germline V lookup: CDR1 ENHRY, CDR2 SYGVKD. The CDR3 coding sequence is TGTGCCATCTCAGGAGCGGGGGGGCCTGACGGGGAGCTGTTTTTT. Its protein product is CAISGAGGPDGELFF.

This chain joins TRBV7-2 and TRBJ1-5, with a possible D match to TRBD1 (6 bases). Germline CDR1 SGHTA, CDR2 FQGNSA. The V gene lost 1 base and the J gene lost 9 bases, with 13 bases spanning the gap. CDR3 size: 14 residues. The CDR3, as DNA: TGTGCCAGCAGCTTAGACAGGGCTGGAGGGCCCCAGCATTTT. Translated: CASSLDRAGGPQHF.

The rearrangement links TRBV29-1 to TRBJ1-1; the match to TRBD1 covers 8 bases. The V gene end was trimmed by 4 bases and the J gene end by 3 bases; junction bases not matched to a gene: 13. The CDR3 runs 16 residues. Germline CDR1 reads SQVTM; CDR2 reads ANQGSEA. CDR3 region: CSVVPQGAGLDTEAFF. Written as DNA, the CDR3 is TGCAGCGTTGTACCTCAGGGGGCTGGGCTGGACACTGAAGCTTTCTTT.

The CDR3 coding sequence is TGCAGCGTTGAATTTCATCCAGGGCAGAACACTGAAGCTTTCTTT. It is translated as CSVEFHPGQNTEAFF. The V gene is TRBV29-1, the J gene TRBJ1-1; TRBD1 is a possible D gene (5 bases). Germline-derived CDR1 and CDR2 are SQVTM and ANQGSEA. The CDR3 is 15 residues long. V lost 2 bases, J lost 1 base, and 14 bases lay in between.

A few counts support this clonotype. V gene TRBV29-1 combines with J gene TRBJ2-1; weak D call: TRBD2 (6 bases). Per the germline V gene, CDR1 is SQVTM and CDR2 is ANQGSEA. CDR3 length equals 12 residues. Trimming left V 6 bases short and J 5 bases short, with 11 bases between. CDR3: CSVDGTHNEQFF. CDR3 in DNA: TGCAGCGTGGACGGGACTCACAATGAGCAGTTCTTC.

This clonotype was counted at least ten times. CDR3 sequence (DNA): TGCAGCGCGGACAGGGAGTTGAGGGAGCAGTTCTTC. It specifies CSADRELREQFF. V and J are TRBV29-1 and TRBJ2-1, with 8 nucleotides matching TRBD1. The CDR3 sequence is 12 residues long. V lost 7 bases to trimming and J lost 10 bases; unmatched junction nucleotides: 9. The germline gives CDR1 SQVTM, CDR2 ANQGSEA.

The chain employs TRBV5-1 and TRBJ1-2, with 8 bases that match TRBD1. CDR1 and CDR2 from the germline V gene are SGHRS and YFSETQ. The CDR3 is made up of 13 amino acids. Losses at the gene ends were 8 bases for V and 7 bases for J; bases not matched to a gene: 10. DNA of the CDR3: TGCGCCAGTGCCTTGACAGGGGACGTTGGCTACACCTTC. It codes for CASALTGDVGYTF.

To note about this clonotype: Since a much larger clone is just one base distant, this may be a read error. The chain combines TRBV6-2 or TRBV6-3 with TRBJ2-1; D gene ambiguous. The CDR3 totals 13 residues. V gave up 5 bases and J gave up 6 bases, with 11 bases separating them. Germline V gives CDR1 MNHEY, CDR2 SVGEGT. The CDR3 is CASSLPFCNEQFF. As DNA, the CDR3 is TGTGCCAGCAGTCTCCCATTTTGCAATGAGCAGTTCTTC.

This chain joins TRBV7-2 and TRBJ2-1, with 9 bases identical to TRBD2. CDR3 length: 17 amino acids. Germline values: CDR1 SGHTA, CDR2 FQGNSA. V dropped 2 bases and J dropped 2; count of bases not matched to a gene: 7. CDR3 coding DNA: TGTGCCAGCAGCTTAATAGCGGGGGCACTCCCCTACAATGAGCAGTTCTTC. Encoded protein: CASSLIAGALPYNEQFF.

This clonotype was observed a handful of times. The J gene is TRBJ1-6, the V gene TRBV7-2; D remains unclear. This CDR3 has 15 residues. Germline CDR1 SGHTA, CDR2 FQGNSA. V lost 3 bases to trimming and J lost 3 bases, with 9 bases between them. Here the CDR3 reads CASSFGSLYNSPLHF. CDR3 DNA sequence: TGTGCCAGCAGCTTTGGTTCTCTCTATAATTCACCCCTCCACTTT.

This clonotype was found once. The chain links TRBV3-1 to TRBJ1-1; D gene uncertain. Germline lookup yields CDR1 LGHDT and CDR2 YNNKEL (reference sequence). The CDR3 loop spans 13 amino acids. V shed 4 bases and J shed 0 bases, with 6 bases lying between them. This CDR3 reads CASSRVVNTEAFF. The DNA for the CDR3 is TGTGCCAGCAGCCGAGTGGTGAACACTGAAGCTTTCTTT.

In its sample, this clonotype was seen many times. The chain recombines TRBV6-5 with TRBJ1-1; D is unresolved. The CDR3 has 14 residues. Per germline, CDR1 MNHEY and CDR2 SVGAGI. Trimming stripped 6 bases from V and 0 bases from J, with 11 bases between. CDR3 DNA sequence: TGTGCCAGCAGCCTCCAGGATCTGAACACTGAAGCTTTCTTT. Translated: CASSLQDLNTEAFF.

This clonotype showed up many times. This chain links TRBV20-1 with TRBJ1-2; the D gene is possibly TRBD1 (5 bases). CDR1 and CDR2 (germline): DFQATT, SNEGSKA (reference sequence). The CDR3 covers 17 residues. V lost 0 bases to trimming and J lost 5 bases, with 22 bases between them. This CDR3 is CSARDQWDGFSIYGYTF. The CDR3 DNA reads TGCAGTGCTAGAGATCAATGGGACGGCTTCTCAATTTATGGCTACACCTTC.

There are many counts of this clonotype. The gene calls are TRBV3-1 and TRBJ1-5; TRBD1 matches at 9 bases. V lost 1 base to trimming and J lost 5 bases; unmatched junction nucleotides: 6. Germline CDR1 and CDR2: LGHDT and YNNKEL (reference sequence). The CDR3 length is 16 residues. The CDR3 DNA is TGTGCCAGCAGCCAAGGGACAGGGGCTCTATATCAGCCCCAGCATTTT. Its translation is CASSQGTGALYQPQHF.

This clonotype was found a few times. The chain couples TRBV4-1 to TRBJ2-7, with a tentative D call TRBD1 (5 bases). CDR1 is MGHRA and CDR2 is YSYEKL in the germline V gene. V lost 1 base and J 1 base, leaving 17 bases between the germline ends. This CDR3 spans 17 amino acids. CDR3 in amino acids: CASSQVFTQGSSYEQYF. The CDR3 DNA is TGCGCCAGCAGCCAAGTTTTCACTCAGGGATCTTCCTACGAGCAGTACTTC.

The V and J genes are TRBV2 and TRBJ2-5; D unresolved. V lost 2 bases, J lost 7 bases, and 5 bases lay in between. The CDR3 is made up of 11 amino acids. CDR1 is SNHLY and CDR2 is FYNNEI in the germline V gene. The DNA of the CDR3 is TGTGCCAGCAGTGAATTTGCGACCCAGTACTTC. This codes for CASSEFATQYF. Full variable domain (outside the CDR3, taken from reference TRBV2 and TRBJ2-5): EPEVTQTPSHQVTQMGQEVILRCVPISNHLYFYWYRQILGQKVEFLVSFYNNEISEKSEIFDDQFSVERPDGSNFTLKIRSTKLEDSAMYFCASSEFATQYFGPGTRLLVL.

The gene calls are TRBV10-3 and TRBJ2-5, with D possibly TRBD2 on 5 matching bases. V gave up 2 bases and J gave up 1 base, with 11 bases separating them. The germline V gene has CDR1 ENHRY and CDR2 SYGVKD. The CDR3 spans 15 residues. DNA of the CDR3: TGTGCCATCAGTGAGCCCGGGGATATCCAAGAGACCCAGTACTTC. Protein sequence: CAISEPGDIQETQYF.

This clonotype was seen many times. The chain links TRBV4-2 to TRBJ1-6, with unresolved D. CDR3 length: 14 amino acids. Trimming took off 1 base at V and 7 bases at J, with 8 bases between the two ends. Germline assignment: CDR1 LGHNA and CDR2 YNFKEQ. The CDR3 region is CASSQGFANSPLHF. CDR3 bases: TGTGCCAGCAGCCAAGGGTTTGCGAATTCACCCCTCCACTTT.

This clonotype was found a few times. The CDR3 DNA reads as TGTGCCAGCAGCTTACGAGGGGCGAATTCACCCCTCCACTTT. Translated: CASSLRGANSPLHF. The genes are TRBV7-9 and TRBJ1-6; weak D call: TRBD1 (5 bases). The V gene's germline CDR1 is SEHNR and CDR2 FQNEAQ (reference sequence). The V gene lost 2 bases and the J gene lost 7 bases, with 9 bases spanning the gap. The CDR3 sequence is 14 residues long. The variable domain in full, with the rest retrieved from reference TRBV7-9 and TRBJ1-6, is DTGVSQNPRHKITKRGQNVTFRCDPISEHNRLYWYRQTLGQGPEFLTYFQNEAQLEKSRLLSDRFSAERPKGSFSTLEIQRTEQGDSAMYLCASSLRGANSPLHFGNGTRLTVT.

In this sample, this clonotype turned up a few times. This chain uses TRBV5-1 with TRBJ1-6, with 7 bases that match TRBD1. CDR1 is SGHRS, CDR2 YFSETQ, per germline. Trimming cost V 5 bases and J 5 bases; bases outside gene matches: 7. This CDR3 has 15 residues. The CDR3 reads CASRGQPPNNSPLHF. In DNA, the CDR3 is TGCGCCAGCAGGGGACAGCCTCCAAATAATTCACCCCTCCACTTT.

The chain is built from TRBV14 and TRBJ2-7; D possibly corresponds to TRBD2 (6 bases). V lost 1 base, J lost 2 bases, and 12 bases lay in between. Germline-derived CDR1 and CDR2 are SGHDN and FVKESK. The CDR3 covers 15 residues. CDR3 residues: CASSQGEVPTYEQYF. The CDR3 nucleotides are TGTGCCAGCAGCCAAGGGGAGGTTCCAACCTACGAGCAGTACTTC.